What follows is one T cell receptor (beta chain) and its context. Trimming took 0 bases from V and 4 from J, leaving 8 bases between them. Germline CDR1 and CDR2: SGHRS and YFSETQ. The CDR3 runs 14 residues. TCRdb re-derived calls from the RT-PCR reads in MiXCR, one entry per CDR3 protein. The sample yields more than 550,000 distinct CDR3 sequences, approximately 15% seen once. This chain uses TRBV5-1 with TRBJ1-3; possibly TRBD1 for D (5 bases). This clonotype was obtained from a female donor in good health, serving as a healthy control. The specimen sequenced was memory CD4+ T cells from blood. The CDR3 DNA reads TGCGCCAGCAGCTTGGACAGGCCGGGAAACACCATATATTTT. It is translated as CASSLDRPGNTIYF.